This record concerns one TCR beta chain sequence. Its cognate antigen has yet to be identified. Per-nucleotide qualities are absent, and no much larger clonotype sits a single base away. Whole blood was collected in K2EDTA tubes by collaborating institutions according to the institutions' own protocols. For TCRbeta analysis, collaborator samples were shipped as frozen whole blood, as isolated PBMCs, or as DNA extracted from either sample type. The immunoSEQ Assay, a bias-controlled multiplex PCR, was used to amplify TCRbeta CDR3 regions from genomic DNA. Processing in the source paper ran as follows. Nucleated cell counts per sample were estimated from amplification of reference gene primers within the assay. To quantify the absolute abundance of each unique TCRbeta CDR3 rearrangement, sequence reads were collapsed and filtered. Productive Simpson clonality was computed per sample as the square root of Simpson's diversity index over productive rearrangements. TCRdb's version of the immuneACCESS table is confined to in-frame rearrangements and falls short of the full clone set. An unresolved V gene accounts for under half of the shortfall where checked; the remainder is of unknown origin. V and J calls and clone size are as listed in that table; D and trimming were resolved from the DNA. For this sample the table gives approximately 150,000 clones, of which approximately 80% were detected only once. 10% of the sample goes to the ten largest clones.

From its cysteine to its phenylalanine, the CDR3 spans 16 amino acids. Kept here is only the CDR3 DNA, which spans 48 bases and is read in frame from base 1. According to the germline V gene, CDR1 reads MNHNS and CDR2 reads SASEGT. For this chain, trimming is 0 bases at the V end and 5 bases at the J end, and the number of junction bases without a gene match is 5. This entry belongs to a study of blood T cell repertoires in COVID-19 (dated by TCRdb to between 2020 and 2021). For the wider study: Samples from collaborators originated in the United States, Italy and Spain and spanned both the acute and convalescent phases of COVID-19. The material from the prospective study consisted of cDNA or gDNA derived from T cells, B-cell-depleted T cells, or PBMCs. Subjects who had been exposed to COVID-19, were actively infected with it, or had recovered from it provided the deeply sampled blood TCRbeta repertoires that made up the dataset. The samples were drawn from the first 160 participants of the ongoing ImmuneRACE study and from under 1,500 subjects provided by 6 global collaborators. A freely available public database, intended as a resource for researchers studying the immune response to SARS-CoV-2, is where the repertoires were released. The sample metadata nearly always contained a de-identified subject ID, COVID-19 status, age in years and sex. Where HLA class I and class II types were available, the types were taken from metadata supplied by the sample provider, not from assay-based typing. Broader findings and caveats from the paper: The quantity of clinical and demographic metadata differed by source and by participant and was supplied without curation.

The V and J genes are TRBV6-1 and TRBJ2-2, with 8 bases matching TRBD1. The sequenced sample consisted of peripheral blood. The TCR was taken from a man between 60 and 75 years old with active or convalescent COVID-19. The DNA sequence reads TGTGCCAGCAGTGAAGCTGGGACAGGCGGAACCGGGGAGCTGTTTTTT. It encodes CASSEAGTGGTGELFF.